One sample yielded the 21 T cell receptor beta chains listed below, sequenced in a study of T-cell memory formation after mild COVID-19. TCRdb used MiXCR to reprocess the 5' RACE reads, holding one entry per CDR3 protein. Of about 320,000 distinct CDR3 sequences listed, around 15% were seen once; the top ten hold 21%. What was sequenced was PBMCs or a T cell subset sorted from them (not recorded which). The receptors come from a man aged 18 to 35 who had mild COVID-19 (a few samples of this study predate the infection). Cell type and time point are not known.

The chain combines TRBV21-1 with TRBJ1-2; the DNA was not used to check the table's D call, TRBD1. TRBV21-1 is tagged as a pseudogene. The CDR3 sequence is 15 residues long. CDR3 nucleotides: TGTGCCAGCAGCAAAGCCGCAGGGGGGAATTATGGCTACACCTTC. Translation: CASSKAAGGNYGYTF.

J is TRBJ2-3 and V is TRBV5-4; TRBD2 might be the D (5 bases). Germline CDR1 is SGHNT and CDR2 is YYREEE (reference sequence). Trimming left V 4 bases short and J 0 bases short, with 12 bases between. The CDR3 has 15 amino acids. CDR3 loop: CASSTTRTSTDTQYF. Written as DNA, the CDR3 is TGTGCCAGCAGCACGACAAGGACTAGCACAGATACGCAGTATTTT.

The V gene is TRBV11-2, the J gene TRBJ2-7, with 9 positions matching TRBD1. From germline, CDR1 is SGHAT and CDR2 FQNNGV. V lost 6 bases to trimming and J lost 4 bases; unmatched junction nucleotides: 10. The CDR3 is 15 amino acids. This CDR3 reads CASRLAGTGPYEQYF. The CDR3 DNA is TGTGCCAGCAGATTGGCCGGGACAGGGCCGTACGAGCAGTACTTC.

J is TRBJ1-3 and V is TRBV7-2; possible D gene TRBD1, 6 bases. CDR3 length: 15 residues. CDR1 is SGHTA and CDR2 is FQGNSA in the germline V gene. V was clipped by 5 bases and J by 1 base, with 12 bases between them. The CDR3 DNA is TGTGCCAGCAGCCCGAACAGGGCTTCTGGAAACACCATATATTTT. It specifies CASSPNRASGNTIYF.

This clonotype was seen many times. The V call is TRBV4-1, the J call TRBJ1-4, with TRBD1 matching over 10 bases. V shed 0 bases and J 8 bases; nucleotides not matched to a gene: 6. This CDR3 is built from 16 residues. CDR1 MGHRA and CDR2 YSYEKL come from the germline V gene. The CDR3 protein is CASSQDPGTGAEKLFF. CDR3 bases: TGCGCCAGCAGCCAAGATCCCGGGACAGGGGCGGAAAAACTGTTTTTT.

This clonotype was counted between two and nine times. The gene calls are TRBV5-4 and TRBJ2-3; either TRBD1 or TRBD2 may supply D (5 bases each). V was pared by 0 bases and J by 1 base, with 15 bases between. The CDR3 contains 17 residues. In germline, CDR1 is SGHNT, CDR2 YYREEE (reference sequence). The CDR3 reads CASSLGRGGYGTDTQYF. Written as DNA, the CDR3 is TGTGCCAGCAGCTTGGGACGTGGGGGATACGGCACAGATACGCAGTATTTT.

In this sample, this clonotype turned up a few times. The chain recombines TRBV5-1 with TRBJ2-2; TRBD2 might be the D (6 bases). The V and J ends lost 3 bases and 3 bases respectively, with 12 bases between them. The CDR3 runs to 15 residues. The V gene's germline CDR1 is SGHRS and CDR2 YFSETQ. CDR3: CASSSGRPHTGELFF. Written as DNA, the CDR3 is TGCGCCAGCAGCTCGGGGAGGCCCCACACCGGGGAGCTGTTTTTT.

The rearrangement uses TRBV11-2 and TRBJ2-5; unclear D gene. Germline-derived CDR1 and CDR2 are SGHAT and FQNNGV. V lost 2 bases and J 5 bases, leaving 12 bases between the germline ends. The CDR3 is 14 residues long. Here the CDR3 DNA reads TGTGCCAGCAGCTTACGCCAATCCTGGGAGACCCAGTACTTC. Translation gives CASSLRQSWETQYF.

A few counts support this clonotype. The genes are TRBV9 and TRBJ1-1; 8 bases fit TRBD1. In germline, CDR1 is SGDLS, CDR2 YYNGEE. The V segment lost 4 bases and the J segment 11 bases; nucleotides outside the gene matches: 10. There are 13 residues in the CDR3. The CDR3 reads CASSSGTGPWAFF. The CDR3 DNA sequence: TGTGCCAGCAGCTCCGGGACAGGACCGTGGGCTTTCTTT.

This clonotype was counted a few times. The chain carries TRBV6-6 and TRBJ2-1, with a possible D match to TRBD2 (6 bases). Trimming took off 0 bases at V and 9 bases at J, with 18 bases between the two ends. Germline V gene lookup returns CDR1 MNHNY and CDR2 SVGAGI (reference sequence). CDR3 length: 16 residues. The CDR3 coding sequence is TGTGCCAGCAGTTACTCACCTACCGGGAGAACCGGTGAGCAGTTCTTC. Translated, it gives CASSYSPTGRTGEQFF.

This clonotype has only a few counts. The V and J genes are TRBV6-6 and TRBJ2-5; the D is unclear. V was trimmed by 2 bases and J by 0 bases, leaving 1 base between them. The germline CDR1 and CDR2 sequences are MNHNY and SVGAGI (reference sequence). The CDR3 is made up of 12 amino acids. The CDR3 protein is CASSYNQETQYF. The CDR3 DNA sequence: TGTGCCAGCAGTTACAACCAAGAGACCCAGTACTTC.

V gene TRBV25-1 combines with J gene TRBJ1-4; a weak D match, TRBD1 (6 bases). The CDR3 has 14 residues. The germline V gene encodes CDR1 MGHDK and CDR2 SYGVNS. V was trimmed by 6 bases and J by 5 bases, leaving 13 bases between them. The CDR3 reads CASSADRRNEKLFF. The CDR3 region has the DNA TGTGCCAGCAGCGCCGACAGGAGGAATGAAAAACTGTTTTTT.

Only a few counts were recorded for this clonotype. V gene TRBV20-1 combines with J gene TRBJ2-5, with TRBD1 as a possible D gene (6 bases). CDR3 size: 15 residues. Germline V gene sequence: CDR1 DFQATT, CDR2 SNEGSKA (reference sequence). V lost 0 bases to trimming and J lost 4 bases, with 15 bases between them. The CDR3 DNA follows: TGCAGTGCTAGAGAGCAGGGGTTAGAAGGAGAGACCCAGTACTTC. Residues: CSAREQGLEGETQYF.

With regard to this clonotype: A single base separates this from a much larger clone, so it may be a read error. The chain joins TRBV7-2 to TRBJ2-3, with 9 bases that match TRBD2. The ends lost 6 bases at V and 8 bases at J; junction bases unmatched: 12. Germline V gene data show CDR1 as SGHTA and CDR2 as FQGNSA. This CDR3 contains 15 residues. CDR3 nucleotide sequence: TGTGCCAGCAGTCCTAGGGAAAGCGGGGGGCGTACGCAGTATTTT. As protein: CASSPRESGGRTQYF.

The gene calls are TRBV9 and TRBJ2-3, with 9 bases matching TRBD2. J was trimmed by 5 bases and V by 6 bases; bases with no gene match: 10. Per germline, CDR1 SGDLS and CDR2 YYNGEE. The CDR3 extends over 15 amino acids. The CDR3 DNA sequence: TGTGCCAGCAACCTAAGCGGGGGGCGGAGAGATACGCAGTATTTT. Its translation: CASNLSGGRRDTQYF.

This clonotype was detected ten times or more. This chain connects TRBV7-9 to TRBJ1-3; D is perhaps TRBD1 (6 bases). This CDR3 has 13 amino acids. Trimming took off 5 bases at V and 8 bases at J, with 13 bases between the two ends. Germline V gives CDR1 SEHNR, CDR2 FQNEAQ (reference sequence). This CDR3 is CASSTGQKDTIYF. CDR3 DNA: TGTGCCAGCAGCACCGGACAGAAAGACACCATATATTTT.

The chain links TRBV4-3 to TRBJ2-2, with D possibly TRBD2 on 5 matching bases. Germline V CDR1 and CDR2: LGHNA, YSLEER. Trimming shortened V by 6 bases and J by 5 bases, and 19 bases separated the two germline ends. The CDR3 consists of 16 residues. The CDR3 region is CASRPSLWTGTGELFF. The CDR3 DNA sequence: TGCGCCAGCAGACCAAGTTTGTGGACTGGGACCGGGGAGCTGTTTTTT.

In its sample, this clonotype was seen a few times. The V and J genes are TRBV6-2 or TRBV6-3 and TRBJ2-1, with D possibly matching TRBD1 (6 bases). The CDR3 totals 14 residues. The germline V and J ends were trimmed by 0 bases and 9 bases, with 12 bases remaining between them. Germline V gene data show CDR1 as MNHEY and CDR2 as SVGEGT. The CDR3 DNA sequence: TGTGCCAGCAGTTACTCGTACAGGGCGATTGAGCAGTTCTTC. This translates into CASSYSYRAIEQFF.

In this sample, this clonotype turned up a few times. In DNA form, the CDR3 reads TGCGCCAGCAGCTTGGTCGGGCGGCCGAGCACAGATACGCAGTATTTT. It yields the protein CASSLVGRPSTDTQYF. This rearrangement joins TRBV5-1 to TRBJ2-3; D is unresolved. Trimming left V 0 bases short and J 0 bases short, with 11 bases between. Germline lookup yields CDR1 SGHRS and CDR2 YFSETQ. The CDR3 covers 16 residues.

This chain joins TRBV5-1 and TRBJ2-6; no reliable D call. The germline CDR1 and CDR2 sequences are SGHRS and YFSETQ. The length of the CDR3 is 16 residues. V was trimmed by 2 bases and J by 0 bases, leaving 9 bases between them. CDR3 nucleotides: TGCGCCAGCAGCTTTGATGCAACCTCTGGGGCCAACGTCCTGACTTTC. This gives the protein CASSFDATSGANVLTF.

This clonotype was recorded a few times. The chain joins TRBV9 to TRBJ2-7, with D hard to call. The CDR3 sequence is 14 residues long. Per germline, CDR1 SGDLS and CDR2 YYNGEE. The CDR3 spells CASSVPRRYYEHYV. CDR3 DNA sequence: TGTGCCAGCAGCGTACCTAGAAGATACTACGAGCATTACGTC.